This record covers a single T cell receptor (beta chain). This record comes from a study of shared clonotypes between healthy human individuals. Only in-frame clones appear in the TCRdb table, and some are missing; sequencing was by immunoSEQ multiplex PCR. The repertoire has 950,000 to 1,200,000 clones, 70% to 80% of them found once; the top ten carry 0.7% to 0.95%. Trimming took 6 bases from V and 0 from J, leaving 5 bases between them. This CDR3 contains 12 residues. CDR1 and CDR2 (germline): MNHEY, SVGAGI. V and J are TRBV6-5 and TRBJ1-2; the D gene is possibly TRBD1 (5 bases). Sequenced material: memory CD4+ T cells from PBMCs. Described subset: CD45RA-negative fraction. The sequence derives from a man between 18 and 29 years old in good health. Some clones in this sample may be carry-over from other donors' samples. The CDR3 nucleotides are TGTGCCAGCAGAGGGGCTAACTATGGCTACACCTTC. This sequence encodes CASRGANYGYTF.